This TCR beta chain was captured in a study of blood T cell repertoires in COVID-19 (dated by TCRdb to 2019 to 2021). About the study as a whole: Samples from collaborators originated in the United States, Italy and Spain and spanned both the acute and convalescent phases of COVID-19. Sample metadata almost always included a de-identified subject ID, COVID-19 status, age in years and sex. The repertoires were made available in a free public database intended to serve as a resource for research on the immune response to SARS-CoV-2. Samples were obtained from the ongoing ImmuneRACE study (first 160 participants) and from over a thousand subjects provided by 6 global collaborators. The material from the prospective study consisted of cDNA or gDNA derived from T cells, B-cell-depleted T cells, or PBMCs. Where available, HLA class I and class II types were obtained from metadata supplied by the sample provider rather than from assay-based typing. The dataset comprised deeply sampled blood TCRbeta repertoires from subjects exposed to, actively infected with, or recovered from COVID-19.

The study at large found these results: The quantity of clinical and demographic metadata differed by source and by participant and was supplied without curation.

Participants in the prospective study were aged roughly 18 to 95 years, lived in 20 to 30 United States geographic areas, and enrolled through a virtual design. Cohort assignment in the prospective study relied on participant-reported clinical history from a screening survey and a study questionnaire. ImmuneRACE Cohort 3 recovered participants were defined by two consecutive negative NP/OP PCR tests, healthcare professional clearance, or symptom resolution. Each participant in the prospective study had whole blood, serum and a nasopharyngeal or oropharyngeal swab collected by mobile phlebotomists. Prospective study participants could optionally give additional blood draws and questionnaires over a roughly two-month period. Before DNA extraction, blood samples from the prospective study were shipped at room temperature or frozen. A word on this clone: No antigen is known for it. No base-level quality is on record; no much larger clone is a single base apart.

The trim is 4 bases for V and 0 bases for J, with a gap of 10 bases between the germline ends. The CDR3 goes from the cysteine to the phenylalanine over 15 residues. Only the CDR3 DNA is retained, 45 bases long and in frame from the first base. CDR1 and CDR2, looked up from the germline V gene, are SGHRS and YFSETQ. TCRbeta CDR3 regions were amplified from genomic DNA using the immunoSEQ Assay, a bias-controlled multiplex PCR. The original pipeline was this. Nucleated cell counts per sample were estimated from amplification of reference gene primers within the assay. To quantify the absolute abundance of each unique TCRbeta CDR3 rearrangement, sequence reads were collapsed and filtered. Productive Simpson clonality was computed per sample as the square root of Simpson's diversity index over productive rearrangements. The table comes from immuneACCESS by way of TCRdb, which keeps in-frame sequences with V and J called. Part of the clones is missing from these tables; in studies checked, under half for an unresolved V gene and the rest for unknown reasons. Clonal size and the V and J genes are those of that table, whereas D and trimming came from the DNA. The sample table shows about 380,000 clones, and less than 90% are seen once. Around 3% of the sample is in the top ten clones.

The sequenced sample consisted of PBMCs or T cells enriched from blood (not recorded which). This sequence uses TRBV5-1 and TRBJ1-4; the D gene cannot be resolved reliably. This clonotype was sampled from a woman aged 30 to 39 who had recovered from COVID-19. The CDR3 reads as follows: CASSQERATNEKLFF. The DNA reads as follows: TGCGCCAGCAGCCAAGAGAGGGCAACTAATGAAAAACTGTTTTTT.